Listed here is a single T cell receptor (beta chain). Some clones are missing from TCRdb's copy, which holds only in-frame ones; the method was immunoSEQ multiplex PCR. This table holds approximately 58,000 clones, 65% to 90% found once. V shed 1 base and J shed 1 base, with 14 bases lying between them. Germline V gives CDR1 MGHRA, CDR2 YSYEKL. The CDR3 extends over 17 amino acids. The sample originates from a study of OX40 agonist ivuxolimab in advanced cancers. About the study: Patients in dose escalation had liver, melanoma, kidney or head and neck cancers.

The J gene is TRBJ2-4, the V gene TRBV4-1, with unresolved D. The sample was CD4+ or CD8+ T cells sorted from blood, taken in a trial of the OX40 agonist ivuxolimab. This TCR was recovered from an adult with an advanced solid tumor such as melanoma, head and neck, liver or kidney cancer. The DNA of the CDR3 is TGCGCCAGCAGCCAAGGGCCGTCCCCCGAGGCCAAAAACATTCAGTACTTC. Residues: CASSQGPSPEAKNIQYF.